Below, one TCR beta chain is given with its context. Before being deemed recovered, Cohort 3 donors had two negative PCRs, clearance, or symptom resolution. The sample is drawn from a study of blood T cell repertoires in COVID-19. The CDR3 runs to 14 residues. The germline gives CDR1 MNHEY, CDR2 SVGAGI. V dropped 10 bases and J dropped 4 bases, with 14 bases sitting between them. Per the original data handling: Estimation of nucleated cell counts relied on the amplification of reference gene primers. Profiling relied on immunoSEQ multiplex PCR, and the TCRdb table lists in-frame clones only, not all of them. V, J and clone size were drawn from that table, and D and trimming were deduced from the DNA. The table includes some 320,000 clones, around 90% detected once.

The rearrangement joins TRBV6-5 to TRBJ1-6; tentatively, D is TRBD1 (6 bases). Sequenced input: PBMCs or T cells enriched from blood (not recorded which). The receptor's source is a man in his fifties or sixties who had recovered from COVID-19. The CDR3 DNA reads as TGTGCCACGAGTGTACAGGGTTATAATTCACCCCTCCACTTT. Protein: CATSVQGYNSPLHF.